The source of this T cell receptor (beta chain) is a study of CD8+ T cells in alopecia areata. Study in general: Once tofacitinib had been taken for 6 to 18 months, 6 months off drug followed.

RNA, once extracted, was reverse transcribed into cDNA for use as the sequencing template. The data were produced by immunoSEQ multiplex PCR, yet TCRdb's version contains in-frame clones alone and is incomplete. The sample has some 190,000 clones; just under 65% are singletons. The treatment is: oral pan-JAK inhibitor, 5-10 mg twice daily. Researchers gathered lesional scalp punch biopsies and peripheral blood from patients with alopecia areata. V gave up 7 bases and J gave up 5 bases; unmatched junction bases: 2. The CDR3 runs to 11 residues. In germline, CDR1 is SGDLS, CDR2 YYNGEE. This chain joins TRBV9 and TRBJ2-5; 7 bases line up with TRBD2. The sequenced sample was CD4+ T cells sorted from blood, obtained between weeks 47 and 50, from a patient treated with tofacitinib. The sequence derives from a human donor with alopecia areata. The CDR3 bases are TGTGCCAGCGGTAGCGGGGAGACCCAGTACTTC. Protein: CASGSGETQYF. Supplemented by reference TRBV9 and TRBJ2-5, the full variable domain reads DSGVTQTPKHLITATGQRVTLRCSPRSGDLSVYWYQQSLDQGLQFLIQYYNGEERAKGNILERFSAQQFPDLHSELNLSSLELGDSALYFCASGSGETQYFGPGTRLLVL.